This record concerns one T cell receptor (beta chain) sequence. Antigen specificity is unknown. PCR primers comprised 60 Vbeta and 13 Jbeta primers. As originally analysed: In a later analysis, the count reached 80 million or so unique TCR beta chains, with 8.5 million to 14 million shared. The table came from immunoSEQ multiplex PCR; TCRdb's copy has only in-frame clones and leaves some out. Clone size and V and J calls were adopted from that table, with D and trimming inferred from the DNA. The profile covers some 150,000 clones, with about four fifths appearing a single time and under 4% taken by the ten largest. These data come from a study of cytomegalovirus exposure and HLA in healthy donors. General study results and limits: Based on reports, TCR beta sequences accurately predicted HLA-A and HLA-B alleles for most subjects. Further analysis was carried out later, and it showed several of the most significant clusters appearing linked to common viral pathogens. In terms of immune exposure information, only CMV serostatus was available.

Trimming removed 3 bases from V and 1 base from J, with 11 bases in between. Looked up from germline, CDR1 is MNHEY and CDR2 is SVGAGI. The CDR3 has 15 amino acids. The receptor was isolated from a human donor in good health. The specimen sequenced was PBMCs. The chain recombines TRBV6-5 with TRBJ2-3; D is perhaps TRBD2 (5 bases). The CDR3 loop is CASSYSIGGTDTQYF. The CDR3 DNA reads TGTGCCAGCAGTTATTCTATCGGGGGCACAGATACGCAGTATTTT.